This T cell receptor (beta chain) derives from a study of blood T cell repertoires in COVID-19. Deletions cut 2 bases from V and 5 bases from J, with 7 bases between. The germline V gene has CDR1 WNHNN and CDR2 SYGVQD (reference sequence). The CDR3 extends over 14 amino acids. Original handling: Amplified reference gene primers provided the basis for estimating nucleated cell counts. Profiling relied on immunoSEQ multiplex PCR, and the TCRdb table lists in-frame clones only, not all of them. V and J calls and clone size come straight from that table; D and trimming were deduced from the DNA. The sample holds 150,000 to 200,000 clones, 82% seen once.

The source of this sequence is a woman in her 70s with acute or convalescent COVID-19. The sequenced material came from peripheral blood. The V gene is TRBV10-1, the J gene TRBJ1-6; D is unresolved. This chain's CDR3 is CASSETGNNSPLHF. For the CDR3, the DNA is TGCGCCAGCAGTGAGACGGGGAATAATTCACCCCTCCACTTT.